The sequence of this T cell receptor beta chain was determined in a study of regulatory T cells in long-lasting Graves disease. General study findings and limits: Patients with persistent disease shared fewer than 3,500 public clonotypes, outpacing the approximately 970 shared by new patients. Persistent disease showed a preference for TRBV28, TRBJ1-2 and TRBJ2-5.

For TCR beta, libraries came from iRepertoire HTBI primers and Arm-PCR of CDR3 regions. TCRdb fed the multiplex PCR reads into MiXCR, producing one record per CDR3 protein. Counted here are about 430,000 distinct CDR3 sequences, approximately 16% occurring once; the ten biggest clones make up around 7.6%. Remarks on this clonotype: What it binds is unknown.

The CDR3 covers 15 residues. The germline V gene encodes CDR1 SGHTA and CDR2 FQGNSA. After removal of 3 bases from V and 0 bases from J, the junction contained 5 bases not matched to a gene. Time point in this sample: newly diagnosed GD, antithyroid drugs for less than 3 months. Extracted PBMC RNA gave rise to the TCR library. These same records also appear under a second study, on T cells in Graves' hyperthyroidism and ophthalmopathy. That investigation notes: A patient was excluded if there was uncontrolled infection, other autoimmune disease, pregnancy or lactation. Clonotypes that were expanded in thyroid above 0.001 mostly appeared in blood too.

The sequence was collected from a woman between 40 and 50 years old with Graves disease. The input for sequencing was peripheral blood mononuclear cells (PBMCs), taken at new diagnosis, from a patient treated with antithyroid drugs. This chain connects TRBV7-2 to TRBJ2-7; 7 positions agree with TRBD2. The CDR3 loop is CASSFTSDSSYEQYF. The CDR3 coding sequence is TGTGCCAGCAGCTTTACTAGCGACAGCTCCTACGAGCAGTACTTC.